The sequence of this T cell receptor (beta chain) was determined in a study of cytomegalovirus exposure and HLA in healthy donors. Whole-study findings and limits: Most subjects had HLA-A and HLA-B alleles reportedly predicted accurately by TCR beta sequences.

Regarding this clone: Its specificity is not known.

Although they were nominally healthy when sampled, donors likely had unrecorded immune exposures. Germline V gene sequence: CDR1 WNHNN, CDR2 SYGVQD (reference sequence). The CDR3 length is 15 residues. Trimming at V came to 4 bases and at J to 5 bases, leaving 4 bases not matched to a gene. 13 Jbeta primers and 60 Vbeta primers were used for the PCR. Study processing details: As a later analysis found, there were 70 million to 90 million unique TCR beta chains, of which roughly 11 million were shared. Sequencing used immunoSEQ multiplex PCR; TCRdb keeps in-frame clones, though not all of them. Clone size and V and J calls were adopted from that table, with D and trimming inferred from the DNA. This repertoire shows about 120,000 clones, about four fifths found once; its top ten account for more than 1.4%.

The genes are TRBV10-1 and TRBJ2-5; 13 bases are a match to TRBD2. The sample comprised PBMCs. The receptor's source is a woman aged 18-29 years in good health and CMV-seronegative. The CDR3 nucleotides read TGCGCCAGCAGTGCATTGACTAGCGGGAGGGAGACCCAGTACTTC. Amino acids: CASSALTSGRETQYF.